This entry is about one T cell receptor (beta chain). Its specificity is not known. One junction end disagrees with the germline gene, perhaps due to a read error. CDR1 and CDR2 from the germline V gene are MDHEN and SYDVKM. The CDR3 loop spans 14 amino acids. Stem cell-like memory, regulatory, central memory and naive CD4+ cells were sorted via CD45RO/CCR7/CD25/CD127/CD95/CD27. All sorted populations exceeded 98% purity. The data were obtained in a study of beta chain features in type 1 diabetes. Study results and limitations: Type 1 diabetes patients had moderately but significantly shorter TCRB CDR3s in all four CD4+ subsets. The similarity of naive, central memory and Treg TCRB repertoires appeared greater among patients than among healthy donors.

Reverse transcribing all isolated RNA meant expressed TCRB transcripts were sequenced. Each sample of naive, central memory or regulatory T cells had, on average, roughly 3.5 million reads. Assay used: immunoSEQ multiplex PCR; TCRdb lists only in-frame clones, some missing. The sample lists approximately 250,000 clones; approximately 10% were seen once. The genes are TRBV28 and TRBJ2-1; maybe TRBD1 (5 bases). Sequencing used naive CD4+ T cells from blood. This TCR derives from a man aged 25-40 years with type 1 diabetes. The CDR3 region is CTSSPTASYNEQFF. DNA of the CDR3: TGTACCAGCAGTCCGACAGCCTCCTACAATGAGCAGTTCTTC.